Described below is a single T cell receptor (beta chain) sequence and its context. Its matching antigen is unknown. TCRdb's copy holds only in-frame clones and misses some; the assay was immunoSEQ multiplex PCR. The data show about 2 million clones, roughly 95% seen once. Division of CD4+ cells produced a CD45RA+ naive subset and a CD45RA-negative memory subset. The V segment lost 5 bases and the J segment 2 bases; nucleotides outside the gene matches: 9. The CDR3 consists of 16 residues. The germline V gene encodes CDR1 SGHVS and CDR2 FQNEAQ. The data are from a study of shared clonotypes between healthy human individuals. Findings and limits, study-wide: Donors were few, which limited the genetic and exposure-history diversity represented.

The receptor comes from a man aged 18 to 29 in good health. V usage is TRBV7-8 and J usage is TRBJ2-7, with 10 bases aligning to TRBD2. The sequenced sample was naive CD4+ T cells sorted from blood. Subset denoted: CD45RA+ positively selected. This chain's CDR3 is CASSPTGLAGAYEQYF. The CDR3 DNA follows: TGTGCCAGCAGCCCGACGGGGCTAGCGGGAGCCTACGAGCAGTACTTC. The full variable domain, in which reference TRBV7-8 and TRBJ2-7 provide the parts outside the CDR3, is GAGVSQSPRYKVAKRGQDVALRCDPISGHVSLFWYQQALGQGPEFLTYFQNEAQLDKSGLPSDRFFAERPEGSVSTLKIQRTQQEDSAVYLCASSPTGLAGAYEQYFGPGTRLTVT.